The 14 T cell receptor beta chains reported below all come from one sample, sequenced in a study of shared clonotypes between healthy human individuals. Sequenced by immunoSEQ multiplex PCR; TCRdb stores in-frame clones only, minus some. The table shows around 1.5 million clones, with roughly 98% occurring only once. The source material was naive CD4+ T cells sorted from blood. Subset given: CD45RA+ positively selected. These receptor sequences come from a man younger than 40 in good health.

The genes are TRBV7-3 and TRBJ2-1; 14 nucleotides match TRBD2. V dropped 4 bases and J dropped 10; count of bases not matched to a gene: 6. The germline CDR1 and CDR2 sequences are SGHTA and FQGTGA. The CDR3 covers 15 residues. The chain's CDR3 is CASSSGTSGRLEQFF. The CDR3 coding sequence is TGTGCCAGCAGCTCCGGGACTAGCGGGAGATTGGAGCAGTTCTTC.

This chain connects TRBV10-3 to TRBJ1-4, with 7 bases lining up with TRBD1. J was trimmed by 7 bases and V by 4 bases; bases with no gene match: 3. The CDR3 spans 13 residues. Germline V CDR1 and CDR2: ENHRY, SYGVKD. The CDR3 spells CAISAQGGEKLFF. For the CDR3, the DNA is TGTGCCATCAGTGCGCAGGGGGGTGAAAAACTGTTTTTT.

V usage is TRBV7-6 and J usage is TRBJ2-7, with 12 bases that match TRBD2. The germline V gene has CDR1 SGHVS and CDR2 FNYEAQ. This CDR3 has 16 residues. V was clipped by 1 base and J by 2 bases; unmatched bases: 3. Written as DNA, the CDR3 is TGTGCCAGCAGCTTAGAGTCTAGCGGGAGGGCCTACGAGCAGTACTTC. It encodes CASSLESSGRAYEQYF.

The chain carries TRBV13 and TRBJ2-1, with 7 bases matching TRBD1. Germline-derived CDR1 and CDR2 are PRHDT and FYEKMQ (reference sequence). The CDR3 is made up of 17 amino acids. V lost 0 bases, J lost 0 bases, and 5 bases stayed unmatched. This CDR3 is CASSLGPGQSSYNEQFF. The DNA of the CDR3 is TGTGCCAGCAGCTTAGGGCCGGGACAGAGCTCCTACAATGAGCAGTTCTTC.

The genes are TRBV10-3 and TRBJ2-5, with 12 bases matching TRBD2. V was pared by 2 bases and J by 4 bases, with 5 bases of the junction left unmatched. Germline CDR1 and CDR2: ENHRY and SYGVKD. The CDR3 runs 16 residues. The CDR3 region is CAISEASGRVGETQYF. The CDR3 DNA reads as TGTGCCATCAGTGAGGCTAGCGGGAGGGTGGGAGAGACCCAGTACTTC.

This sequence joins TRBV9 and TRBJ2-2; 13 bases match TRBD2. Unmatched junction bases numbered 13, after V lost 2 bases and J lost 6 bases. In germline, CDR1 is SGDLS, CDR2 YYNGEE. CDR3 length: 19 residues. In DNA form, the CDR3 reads TGTGCCAGCAGCGTGACTAGCGGGAGGCACATCATTGGGGCCGGGGAGCTGTTTTTT. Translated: CASSVTSGRHIIGAGELFF.

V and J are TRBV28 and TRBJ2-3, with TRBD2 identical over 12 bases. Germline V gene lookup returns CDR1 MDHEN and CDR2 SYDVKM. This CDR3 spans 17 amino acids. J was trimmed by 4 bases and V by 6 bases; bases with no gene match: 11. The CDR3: CASSKTRLAGDADTQYF. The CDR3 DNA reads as TGTGCCAGCAGCAAAACTAGACTAGCGGGAGATGCAGATACGCAGTATTTT.

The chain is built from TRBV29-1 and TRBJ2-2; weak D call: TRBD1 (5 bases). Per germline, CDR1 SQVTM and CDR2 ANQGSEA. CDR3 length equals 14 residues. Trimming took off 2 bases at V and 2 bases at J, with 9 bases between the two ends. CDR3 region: CSVERGLNTGELFF. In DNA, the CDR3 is TGCAGCGTTGAAAGGGGATTAAACACCGGGGAGCTGTTTTTT.

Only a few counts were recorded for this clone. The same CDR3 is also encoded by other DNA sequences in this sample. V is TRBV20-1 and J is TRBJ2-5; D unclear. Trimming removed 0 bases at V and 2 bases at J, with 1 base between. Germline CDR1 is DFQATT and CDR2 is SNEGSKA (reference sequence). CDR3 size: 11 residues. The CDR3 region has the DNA TGCAGTGCTAGAGAACAAGAGACCCAGTACTTC. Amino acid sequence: CSAREQETQYF.

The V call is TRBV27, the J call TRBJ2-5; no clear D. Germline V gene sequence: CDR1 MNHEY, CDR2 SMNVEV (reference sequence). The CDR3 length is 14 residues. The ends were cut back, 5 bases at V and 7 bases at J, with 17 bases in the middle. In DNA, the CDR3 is TGTGCCAGCAGTCTCCAACCCCAGTTGGGGACCCAGTACTTC. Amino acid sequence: CASSLQPQLGTQYF.

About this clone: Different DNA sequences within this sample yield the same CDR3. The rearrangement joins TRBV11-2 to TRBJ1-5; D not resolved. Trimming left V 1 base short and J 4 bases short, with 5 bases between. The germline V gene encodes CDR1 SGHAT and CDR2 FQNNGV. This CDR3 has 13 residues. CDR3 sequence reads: CASSLVSNQPQHF. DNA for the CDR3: TGTGCCAGCAGCTTAGTTTCTAATCAGCCCCAGCATTTT.

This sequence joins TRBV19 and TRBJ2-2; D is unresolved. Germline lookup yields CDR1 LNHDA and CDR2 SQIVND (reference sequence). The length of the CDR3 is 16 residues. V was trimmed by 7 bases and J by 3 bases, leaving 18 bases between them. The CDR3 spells CASKSPGRRDTGELFF. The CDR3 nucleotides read TGTGCCAGTAAATCCCCGGGCAGGAGAGACACCGGGGAGCTGTTTTTT. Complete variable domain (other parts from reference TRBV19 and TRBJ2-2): DGGITQSPKYLFRKEGQNVTLSCEQNLNHDAMYWYRQDPGQGLRLIYYSQIVNDFQKGDIAEGYSVSREKKESFPLTVTSAQKNPTAFYLCASKSPGRRDTGELFFGEGSRLTVL.

The CDR3 DNA sequence: TGTGCCAGCAGCCAAGAGGACAGGGTGAACACTGAAGCTTTCTTT. It translates to CASSQEDRVNTEAFF. This chain connects TRBV14 to TRBJ1-1, with 8 bases lining up with TRBD1. V was pared by 0 bases and J by 0 bases, with 0 bases of the junction left unmatched. CDR1 SGHDN and CDR2 FVKESK come from the germline V gene. The CDR3 runs to 15 residues.

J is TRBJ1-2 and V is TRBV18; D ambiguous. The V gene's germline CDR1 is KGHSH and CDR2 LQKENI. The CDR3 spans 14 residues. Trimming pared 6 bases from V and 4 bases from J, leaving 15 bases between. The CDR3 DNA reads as TGTGCCAGCTCCCCAAATCAGGCGTCCTATGGCTACACCTTC. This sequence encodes CASSPNQASYGYTF.